The rows below give T cell receptor beta chains drawn from one sample of a study of cytomegalovirus exposure and HLA in healthy donors. Data came from immunoSEQ multiplex PCR; TCRdb stores just in-frame clones and leaves some out. The data contain 30,000 to 40,000 clones, 60% to 70% of them seen just once; the ten biggest clones take up about 9.5%. The sample consisted of PBMCs. The receptors were gathered from a man aged 40-49 years in good health and CMV-seropositive. Each CDR3 is given with its conserved first and last residue. Each record gives: J gene, V gene, D gene, clone size, CDR3 protein, CDR3 DNA. A D gene is named only where the DNA matches it firmly. Clone size is given for some rows only: seen once, a few or many times, or a class if the clone is expanded.

J gene: TRBJ1-1; V gene: TRBV7-2; D gene: -; clone size: -; CDR3 protein: CASSLATRNTEAFF; CDR3 DNA: TGTGCCAGCAGCTTAGCGACACGGAACACTGAAGCTTTCTTT
J gene: TRBJ2-5; V gene: TRBV19; D gene: -; clone size: -; CDR3 protein: CASSTGETQYF; CDR3 DNA: TGTGCCAGTAGTACGGGGGAGACCCAGTACTTC
J gene: TRBJ2-3; V gene: TRBV6-5; D gene: -; clone size: -; CDR3 protein: CASSQGDTQYF; CDR3 DNA: TGTGCCAGCAGTCAGGGGGATACGCAGTATTTT
J gene: TRBJ1-1; V gene: TRBV29-1; D gene: -; clone size: -; CDR3 protein: CSVATRGGPGTEAFF; CDR3 DNA: TGCAGCGTTGCTACAAGAGGGGGTCCGGGCACTGAAGCTTTCTTT
J gene: TRBJ1-1; V gene: TRBV6-6; D gene: -; clone size: -; CDR3 protein: CASRSPPRGNTEAFF; CDR3 DNA: TGTGCCAGCAGATCACCCCCCAGGGGGAACACTGAAGCTTTCTTT
J gene: TRBJ1-1; V gene: TRBV7-9; D gene: -; clone size: -; CDR3 protein: CASSLGGEAFF; CDR3 DNA: TGTGCCAGCAGCTTAGGAGGTGAAGCTTTCTTT
J gene: TRBJ2-7; V gene: TRBV5-1; D gene: TRBD1; clone size: -; CDR3 protein: CASSPYRDRGYEQYF; CDR3 DNA: TGCGCCAGCAGCCCATACCGGGACAGGGGTTACGAGCAGTACTTC
J gene: TRBJ2-7; V gene: TRBV9; D gene: -; clone size: few; CDR3 protein: CASSERLGRANEQYF; CDR3 DNA: TGTGCCAGCAGCGAGAGACTAGGAAGGGCTAACGAGCAGTACTTC
J gene: TRBJ1-4; V gene: TRBV6-1; D gene: TRBD1; clone size: few; CDR3 protein: CASSESGTGGSNEKLFF; CDR3 DNA: TGTGCCAGCAGTGAGAGTGGGACAGGGGGATCTAATGAAAAACTGTTTTTT
J gene: TRBJ1-5; V gene: TRBV2; D gene: TRBD1; clone size: few; CDR3 protein: CASSDNTGVEQPQHF; CDR3 DNA: TGTGCCAGCAGTGATAACACAGGGGTTGAACAGCCCCAGCATTTT
J gene: TRBJ1-2; V gene: TRBV28; D gene: -; clone size: -; CDR3 protein: CASSPLYQGMEGYTF; CDR3 DNA: TGTGCCAGCAGCCCTCTTTACCAGGGGATGGAGGGCTACACCTTC
J gene: TRBJ2-3; V gene: TRBV5-4; D gene: TRBD1; clone size: -; CDR3 protein: CASSLTGTGGWGDTQYF; CDR3 DNA: TGTGCCAGCAGCTTAACCGGGACAGGGGGCTGGGGAGATACGCAGTATTTT
J gene: TRBJ2-3; V gene: TRBV9; D gene: TRBD2; clone size: -; CDR3 protein: CASSVTPGGLAGGLGKDTQYF; CDR3 DNA: TGTGCCAGCAGCGTTACCCCGGGGGGTCTAGCGGGGGGCCTTGGGAAAGATACGCAGTATTTT
J gene: TRBJ1-6; V gene: TRBV28; D gene: TRBD1; clone size: -; CDR3 protein: CASSPRQGQKSPLHF; CDR3 DNA: TGTGCCAGCAGTCCCCGACAGGGTCAAAAATCACCCCTCCACTTT
J gene: TRBJ2-3; V gene: TRBV6-5; D gene: -; clone size: -; CDR3 protein: CASRTTASTDTQYF; CDR3 DNA: TGTGCCAGCAGGACCACAGCTAGCACAGATACGCAGTATTTT
J gene: TRBJ2-5; V gene: TRBV6-6; D gene: -; clone size: few; CDR3 protein: CASSYSRGNSQETQYF; CDR3 DNA: TGTGCCAGCAGTTACTCCCGGGGGAACTCCCAAGAGACCCAGTACTTC
J gene: TRBJ2-1; V gene: TRBV13; D gene: -; clone size: -; CDR3 protein: CASSPLSGTYNEQFF; CDR3 DNA: TGTGCCAGCAGCCCCCTATCCGGGACCTACAATGAGCAGTTCTTC
J gene: TRBJ2-5; V gene: TRBV11-2; D gene: TRBD1; clone size: few; CDR3 protein: CASSPEDRPQETQYF; CDR3 DNA: TGTGCCAGCAGCCCTGAGGACAGGCCCCAAGAGACCCAGTACTTC
J gene: TRBJ2-7; V gene: TRBV5-4; D gene: -; clone size: -; CDR3 protein: CASSPRGTDEQYF; CDR3 DNA: TGTGCCAGCAGCCCCCGGGGGACGGACGAGCAGTACTTC
J gene: TRBJ2-1; V gene: TRBV4-1; D gene: -; clone size: -; CDR3 protein: CASSDREYSYNEQFF; CDR3 DNA: TGCGCCAGCAGCGACCGGGAATACTCCTACAATGAGCAGTTCTTC
J gene: TRBJ2-7; V gene: TRBV6-5; D gene: TRBD1; clone size: -; CDR3 protein: CASSYRDRGGYEQYF; CDR3 DNA: TGTGCCAGCAGTTACCGGGACAGGGGAGGATACGAGCAGTACTTC
J gene: TRBJ1-5; V gene: TRBV5-6; D gene: TRBD1; clone size: -; CDR3 protein: CASSLSGQGNNQPQHF; CDR3 DNA: TGTGCCAGCAGCCTCTCCGGACAGGGTAATAATCAGCCCCAGCATTTT
J gene: TRBJ1-3; V gene: TRBV5-1; D gene: TRBD1; clone size: once; CDR3 protein: CASSPPGQSSGNTIYF; CDR3 DNA: TGCGCTAGCAGCCCACCGGGACAGTCCTCTGGAAACACCATATATTTT
J gene: TRBJ1-6; V gene: TRBV11-3; D gene: -; clone size: -; CDR3 protein: CASSSGEEGDSPLHF; CDR3 DNA: TGTGCCAGCAGCTCAGGAGAGGAGGGTGATTCACCCCTCCACTTT
J gene: TRBJ1-3; V gene: TRBV5-6; D gene: -; clone size: -; CDR3 protein: CASSTDNTGNTIYF; CDR3 DNA: TGTGCCAGCAGCACCGACAATACTGGAAACACCATATATTTT
J gene: TRBJ2-3; V gene: TRBV11-3; D gene: TRBD2; clone size: -; CDR3 protein: CASSLGGLAGADTQYF; CDR3 DNA: TGTGCCAGCAGCTTAGGTGGGCTAGCGGGGGCAGATACGCAGTATTTT
J gene: TRBJ2-7; V gene: TRBV13; D gene: TRBD2; clone size: -; CDR3 protein: CASSNSGGIGEQYF; CDR3 DNA: TGTGCCAGCAGCAATAGCGGGGGTATTGGCGAGCAGTACTTC
J gene: TRBJ2-3; V gene: TRBV7-3; D gene: -; clone size: -; CDR3 protein: CASSPRSGTDTQYF; CDR3 DNA: TGTGCCAGCAGCCCAAGGAGCGGCACAGATACGCAGTATTTT
J gene: TRBJ2-7; V gene: TRBV6-5; D gene: -; clone size: few; CDR3 protein: CASSPRLRGSYEQYF; CDR3 DNA: TGTGCCAGCAGCCCTCGGTTACGGGGCTCCTACGAGCAGTACTTC
J gene: TRBJ1-3; V gene: TRBV7-2; D gene: -; clone size: few; CDR3 protein: CASSRDNVLSGNTIYF; CDR3 DNA: TGTGCCAGCAGCCGCGACAACGTACTCTCTGGAAACACCATATATTTT